Shown below are 27 T cell receptor beta chains from a single sample sequenced in a study of shared clonotypes between healthy human individuals. This table comes from immunoSEQ multiplex PCR, and its TCRdb copy is limited to in-frame clones, with some not included. The data show around 500,000 clones, 70% to 80% seen once. Sequencing was done on a sample of PBMCs. These receptor sequences come from a woman between 35 and 50 years old in good health. Some clones in this sample may be carry-over from other donors' samples.

The chain joins TRBV28 to TRBJ2-3; D is possibly TRBD1 or TRBD2 (5 bases each). This CDR3 contains 15 residues. V lost 2 bases and J lost 0, with 9 bases in between. Germline-derived CDR1 and CDR2 are MDHEN and SYDVKM. The CDR3 DNA is TGTGCCAGCAGTTTAGGGGGTTTTAGCACAGATACGCAGTATTTT. The encoded protein is CASSLGGFSTDTQYF.

The chain links TRBV7-2 to TRBJ1-2; D call uncertain. Trimming removed 4 bases from V and 4 bases from J, with 4 bases in between. The CDR3 runs to 11 residues. Germline V lookup: CDR1 SGHTA, CDR2 FQGNSA. CDR3 in amino acids: CASSSLYGYTF. For the CDR3, the DNA is TGTGCCAGCAGCTCCCTCTATGGCTACACCTTC.

This rearrangement joins TRBV2 to TRBJ1-1; D may be TRBD1 (5 bases). V was trimmed by 7 bases and J by 6 bases, leaving 18 bases between them. The germline gives CDR1 SNHLY, CDR2 FYNNEI. The CDR3 sequence is 14 residues long. The chain's CDR3 is CASTKEGTGAEAFF. The CDR3 DNA is TGTGCCAGCACCAAGGAGGGGACGGGGGCTGAAGCTTTCTTT.

Here the CDR3 reads CASSERGPQETQYF. The DNA of the CDR3 is TGCGCCAGCAGTGAACGGGGACCCCAAGAGACCCAGTACTTC. The rearrangement uses TRBV10-2 and TRBJ2-5; D is tentatively TRBD1 or TRBD2 (5 bases each). Germline values: CDR1 WSHSY, CDR2 SAAADI. The CDR3 length is 14 residues. V lost 3 bases and J 1 base, leaving 9 bases between the germline ends.

The chain links TRBV6-6 to TRBJ2-3, with D possibly being TRBD2 (6 bases). Per germline, CDR1 MNHNY and CDR2 SVGAGI (reference sequence). This CDR3 is built from 15 residues. V lost 7 bases, J lost 5 bases, and 19 bases lay in between. CDR3 sequence: CASIQDGTSIDTQYF. The CDR3 DNA follows: TGTGCCAGCATTCAAGACGGGACTTCGATAGATACGCAGTATTTT.

The chain employs TRBV2 and TRBJ1-1, with TRBD1 matching 10 bases. Germline V gene data show CDR1 as SNHLY and CDR2 as FYNNEI. The CDR3 extends over 15 amino acids. Trimming removed 0 bases from V and 5 bases from J; junction bases left unmatched: 3. The CDR3 loop reads CASSEARTGGTEAFF. DNA of the CDR3: TGTGCCAGCAGTGAAGCCCGGACAGGGGGAACTGAAGCTTTCTTT.

The rearrangement links TRBV7-9 to TRBJ2-7; 7 nucleotides agree with TRBD2. CDR1 is SEHNR, CDR2 FQNEAQ, per germline (reference sequence). Germline trimming cut 3 bases from V and 3 bases from J; bases unmatched to any gene: 8. This CDR3 has 15 amino acids. The CDR3 bases are TGTGCCAGCAGCTTGGTTTTAGCGGGCTACTACGAGCAGTACTTC. Translating it yields CASSLVLAGYYEQYF. The complete variable domain, with remaining parts taken from reference TRBV7-9 and TRBJ2-7, reads DTGVSQNPRHKITKRGQNVTFRCDPISEHNRLYWYRQTLGQGPEFLTYFQNEAQLEKSRLLSDRFSAERPKGSFSTLEIQRTEQGDSAMYLCASSLVLAGYYEQYFGPGTRLTVT.

About this clone: An end of the junction does not agree with germline; a read error may underlie this. The chain combines TRBV6-1 with TRBJ1-2, with a possible D match to TRBD1 (6 bases). The germline V gene has CDR1 MNHNS and CDR2 SASEGT. The CDR3 loop spans 14 amino acids. CDR3 amino acids: CASSAEVRGSGHTF. The CDR3 nucleotides read TGTGCCAGCAGCGCCGAGGTCAGGGGAAGTGGCCACACCTTC.

This clone occurred a few times. This chain connects TRBV19 to TRBJ1-2; D uncertain. The CDR3 has 13 residues. Looked up from germline, CDR1 is LNHDA and CDR2 is SQIVND (reference sequence). The V end was cut by 1 base, the J end by 8 bases, with 11 bases between. Here the CDR3 DNA reads TGTGCCAGTAGTATAGCCGGAGGGTTGGGCTACACCTTC. This encodes CASSIAGGLGYTF. Full variable domain (missing parts from reference TRBV19 and TRBJ1-2): DGGITQSPKYLFRKEGQNVTLSCEQNLNHDAMYWYRQDPGQGLRLIYYSQIVNDFQKGDIAEGYSVSREKKESFPLTVTSAQKNPTAFYLCASSIAGGLGYTFGSGTRLTVV.

This clone came up a few times. The chain employs TRBV7-6 and TRBJ2-7, with D unclear. V was cut by 1 base and J by 3 bases, with 13 bases left in between. The CDR3 has 15 amino acids. The germline V gene has CDR1 SGHVS and CDR2 FNYEAQ. In nucleotides, the CDR3 is TGTGCCAGCAGCTTAGTTTCGACCCAGGTCTACGAGCAGTACTTC. Translated: CASSLVSTQVYEQYF.

This chain uses TRBV2 with TRBJ2-3; 8 positions agree with TRBD2. The V gene's germline CDR1 is SNHLY and CDR2 FYNNEI. With V trimmed by 8 bases and J by 1 base, 2 bases remained unmatched. The CDR3 sequence is 13 residues long. The CDR3 loop is CASSTSGTDTQYF. The CDR3 nucleotides are TGTGCCAGCTCGACTAGCGGCACAGATACGCAGTATTTT.

With regard to this clone: Other DNA sequences in this specimen translate into the identical CDR3. The chain combines TRBV10-3 with TRBJ1-2; the D is unclear. CDR3 length equals 13 residues. V lost 0 bases and J lost 5, with 7 bases in between. Per germline, CDR1 ENHRY and CDR2 SYGVKD. CDR3 DNA: TGTGCCATCAGTGAGTCGCGGGTGTATGGCTACACCTTC. The encoded protein is CAISESRVYGYTF.

V and J are TRBV7-3 and TRBJ2-1; maybe TRBD1 (6 bases). The CDR3 totals 13 residues. V dropped 4 bases and J dropped 9 bases, with 13 bases sitting between them. Germline V gene sequence: CDR1 SGHTA, CDR2 FQGTGA. CDR3 region: CASSSPGQSEQFF. The CDR3 nucleotides are TGTGCCAGCAGCTCCCCAGGACAGAGTGAGCAGTTCTTC.

The chain is built from TRBV7-9 and TRBJ1-2; D possibly corresponds to TRBD1 (5 bases). Trimming took off 5 bases at V and 5 bases at J, with 15 bases between the two ends. CDR1 is SEHNR, CDR2 FQNEAQ, per germline (reference sequence). CDR3 length: 14 amino acids. The DNA for the CDR3 is TGTGCCAGCAGCCTATCCCAGGGCCGATATGGCTACACCTTC. This translates into CASSLSQGRYGYTF. The full variable domain, its missing parts supplied by reference TRBV7-9 and TRBJ1-2, is DTGVSQNPRHKITKRGQNVTFRCDPISEHNRLYWYRQTLGQGPEFLTYFQNEAQLEKSRLLSDRFSAERPKGSFSTLEIQRTEQGDSAMYLCASSLSQGRYGYTFGSGTRLTVV.

This clone was detected only once. The chain links TRBV11-3 to TRBJ2-1; a possible D gene is TRBD2 (5 bases). In germline, CDR1 is SGHNT, CDR2 YENEEA. The CDR3 has 14 amino acids. The V end was cut by 3 bases, the J end by 4 bases, with 10 bases between. CDR3 sequence reads: CASSFMSGYNEQFF. The CDR3 DNA reads as TGTGCCAGCAGCTTTATGAGCGGATACAATGAGCAGTTCTTC.

This clone was observed a single time. The chain couples TRBV6-4 to TRBJ2-5, with TRBD1 identical over 10 bases. V shed 11 bases, J shed 2 bases, and the junction held 5 bases outside the gene matches. The CDR3 contains 13 residues. Germline-derived CDR1 and CDR2 are MRHNA and SNTAGT. CDR3 nucleotides: TGTGCCGTAGGGACAGGGGTACAAGAGACCCAGTACTTC. Translating gives CAVGTGVQETQYF.

This CDR3 reads CASSVSTLFYEQYF. As DNA, the CDR3 is TGTGCCAGCAGTGTGTCCACCCTTTTCTACGAGCAGTACTTC. The V call is TRBV2, the J call TRBJ2-7; D is undetermined. In germline, CDR1 is SNHLY, CDR2 FYNNEI. CDR3 length: 14 amino acids. Trimming took off 4 bases at V and 3 bases at J, with 13 bases between the two ends.

The V gene is TRBV19, the J gene TRBJ2-4; 11 bases line up with TRBD2. The germline CDR1 and CDR2 sequences are LNHDA and SQIVND (reference sequence). This CDR3 comprises 17 residues. V gave up 2 bases and J gave up 8 bases; unmatched junction bases: 11. The CDR3: CASSISSSGRIMDIQYF. CDR3 nucleotides: TGTGCCAGTAGTATAAGTTCTAGCGGGAGGATCATGGACATTCAGTACTTC.

The genes are TRBV5-1 and TRBJ1-1, with a weak D call TRBD1 (5 bases). This CDR3 spans 15 amino acids. The V gene's germline CDR1 is SGHRS and CDR2 YFSETQ. The V and J ends lost 3 bases and 1 base respectively, with 13 bases between them. CDR3 DNA sequence: TGCGCCAGCAGCTCCACCCACGGGGGGAACACTGAAGCTTTCTTT. It codes for CASSSTHGGNTEAFF.

The chain combines TRBV6-6 with TRBJ1-3; 8 positions agree with TRBD1. This CDR3 is 15 amino acids long. V dropped 7 bases and J dropped 7; count of bases not matched to a gene: 12. From germline, CDR1 is MNHNY and CDR2 SVGAGI (reference sequence). The CDR3 DNA sequence: TGTGCCAGCAAACCGACAGGGGACGCAGCGAACACCATATATTTT. Its translation is CASKPTGDAANTIYF.

This clone turned up a few times. This chain links TRBV7-9 with TRBJ1-3, with a weak D call TRBD1 (5 bases). The ends were cut back, 4 bases at V and 2 bases at J, with 12 bases in the middle. Germline V gene sequence: CDR1 SEHNR, CDR2 FQNEAQ (reference sequence). The CDR3 consists of 15 residues. CDR3 sequence reads: CASSWGGQAGNTIYF. The CDR3 bases are TGTGCCAGCAGCTGGGGCGGGCAGGCTGGAAACACCATATATTTT.

The chain joins TRBV30 to TRBJ1-6, with a weak D call TRBD1 (5 bases). Germline V gives CDR1 GTSNPN, CDR2 SVGIG (reference sequence). The CDR3 spans 16 residues. V was clipped by 0 bases and J by 0 bases, with 9 bases between them. As DNA, the CDR3 is TGTGCCTGGAGTGTCAAGGGGAGCTCCTATAATTCACCCCTCCACTTT. It codes for CAWSVKGSSYNSPLHF.

The chain carries TRBV18 and TRBJ1-1; D is unclear. This CDR3 comprises 14 residues. The V gene lost 5 bases and the J gene lost 0 bases, with 10 bases spanning the gap. The V gene's germline CDR1 is KGHSH and CDR2 LQKENI. The chain's CDR3 is CASSSTYVNTEAFF. The CDR3 DNA reads as TGTGCCAGCTCATCGACCTATGTGAACACTGAAGCTTTCTTT.

V and J are TRBV15 and TRBJ1-1; TRBD1 matches 7 bases. The germline CDR1 and CDR2 sequences are LNHNV and YYDKDF (reference sequence). The CDR3 runs to 13 residues. The J segment lost 9 bases and the V segment lost 6 bases, leaving 10 bases of the junction unmatched. In nucleotides, the CDR3 is TGTGCCACCAGTCGACAGGGAGCGACTAAAGCTTTCTTT. Translating it yields CATSRQGATKAFF. Full variable domain (remainder filled in from reference TRBV15 and TRBJ1-1): DAMVIQNPRYQVTQFGKPVTLSCSQTLNHNVMYWYQQKSSQAPKLLFHYYDKDFNNEADTPDNFQSRRPNTSFCFLDIRSPGLGDTAMYLCATSRQGATKAFFGQGTRLTVV.

This chain uses TRBV5-4 with TRBJ1-2; D call uncertain. The CDR3 has 14 residues. V was cut by 1 base and J by 7 bases, with 14 bases left in between. CDR1 is SGHNT, CDR2 YYREEE, per germline (reference sequence). The CDR3 coding sequence is TGTGCCAGCAGCTTGCGGCAGGTATCGTCTGGCTACACCTTC. Encoded protein: CASSLRQVSSGYTF.

The V and J genes are TRBV30 and TRBJ2-5; a possible D gene is TRBD1 (5 bases). The length of the CDR3 is 15 residues. V was trimmed by 1 base and J by 4 bases, leaving 16 bases between them. Germline V gene lookup returns CDR1 GTSNPN and CDR2 SVGIG (reference sequence). The CDR3: CAWSGSGWVRETQYF. CDR3 in DNA: TGTGCCTGGAGTGGGTCAGGGTGGGTGAGAGAGACCCAGTACTTC.

This clone was counted only a few times. One end of the junction fails to match germline, which may point to a read error. At the DNA level, this CDR3 is encoded by other sequences in the same sample as well. The genes are TRBV7-3 and TRBJ2-5; D remains ambiguous. CDR1 SGHTA and CDR2 FQGTGA come from the germline V gene. CDR3 length: 13 residues. The CDR3 here is CASSLTVQETQYF. The CDR3 DNA reads as TGTGCCAGCAGCCTAACAGTACAAGAGACCCAGTACTTC.